This is a list of T cell receptor beta chains from one sample in a study of blood T cell repertoires in COVID-19. The protocol was immunoSEQ multiplex PCR, while the TCRdb copy is restricted to in-frame clones and leaves out a portion. The table shows tens of thousands of clones, with 89% occurring only once. Sequenced: peripheral blood. All receptors come from a man in his forties or fifties with acute or convalescent COVID-19. CDR3s include the opening cysteine and the closing phenylalanine or tryptophan. Fields, in order: V gene, D gene, CDR3 length, J gene, CDR3 protein. The D gene is left open where the match is weak.

TRBV27	-	14	TRBJ1-1	CASSSTQGSFVAFF
TRBV6-1	-	12	TRBJ2-3	CASSESYYSPYF
TRBV7-2	TRBD2	18	TRBJ2-3	CASSLGGSSGGFTDTQYF
TRBV29-1	-	14	TRBJ2-2	CSVLGPTNTGELFF
TRBV7-2	-	13	TRBJ2-5	CASSKDSGETQYF
TRBV11-2	TRBD1	17	TRBJ1-6	CASSLEVRQGLNSPLHF
TRBV19	-	13	TRBJ1-2	CASSLTGQGGYTF
TRBV19	TRBD1	17	TRBJ1-5	CASSILRLGQGNQPQHF
TRBV6-5	-	12	TRBJ1-2	CASSKDSYGYTF
TRBV6-5	-	15	TRBJ2-5	CASSSTPGIEETQYF
TRBV6-5	-	15	TRBJ1-6	CASRRAPADNSPLHF
TRBV7-9	-	13	TRBJ2-5	CASSLSDQETQYF
TRBV7-8	-	13	TRBJ1-2	CASSLEAGWGYTF
TRBV7-8	TRBD1	16	TRBJ2-5	CASSPRHGQEGETQYF
TRBV7-2	TRBD1	16	TRBJ1-1	CASSLTGGSVNTEAFF
TRBV7-3	-	13	TRBJ1-6	CASSSQGGSPLHF
TRBV9	-	15	TRBJ1-5	CASSVDGGDNQPQHF
TRBV19	-	14	TRBJ1-1	CASSRQLMNTEAFF
TRBV5-1	TRBD2	17	TRBJ2-3	CASSLALAGTSTDTQYF
TRBV7-2	TRBD1	14	TRBJ2-1	CASSQTGSYNEQFF
TRBV7-9	-	15	TRBJ1-1	CASSSPGNKNTEAFF
TRBV28	-	15	TRBJ1-5	CASSPSGGSNQPQHF